This entry features one T cell receptor (beta chain) sequence. Other DNA sequences from this sample encode an identical CDR3 as well. The data derive from a study of blood T cell repertoires in COVID-19. Here immunoSEQ multiplex PCR was the method, and the copy in TCRdb shows in-frame clones only, minus some. This sample has approximately 500,000 clones, with 85% to 90% found just once. The TCR was taken from a woman in her 50s with COVID-19, enrolled during active disease. Sequenced input: peripheral blood.

The CDR3 loop reads CASSLEGYEQYF. The CDR3 DNA follows: TGCGCCAGCAGCTTGGAGGGGTACGAGCAGTACTTC. This chain joins TRBV5-1 and TRBJ2-7, with D possibly matching TRBD1 (5 bases). There are 12 residues in the CDR3. Germline V lookup: CDR1 SGHRS, CDR2 YFSETQ. Trimming left V 0 bases short and J 4 bases short, with 5 bases between.